This T cell receptor (beta chain) was recorded in a study of vaccination and CD4 T cells after COVID-19. With the Oncomine TCR Beta short-read assay, DNA from cultured CD4+ T cells was sequenced. MiXCR, run by TCRdb on the PCR reads, gives a single entry per CDR3 protein. The sample includes more than 9,500 distinct CDR3 sequences, about 48% of them seen just once. The V and J ends lost 2 bases and 1 base, in that order; junction bases with no gene match: 5. The CDR3 runs 15 residues. The germline gives CDR1 ENHRY, CDR2 SYGVKD. Treatment in this sample: approximately nine-day PBMC culture with coronavirus spike peptide pools or control peptides (ViraFEST assay). The table lists this clonotype with a few counts. The antigen remains unidentified.

The chain couples TRBV10-3 to TRBJ2-7, with 7 bases that match TRBD2. This TCR derives from a human donor who had recovered from COVID-19. The sample taken for sequencing was CD4+ T cells from blood, cultured in vitro. The CDR3 sequence: CAISERLAHSYEQYF. Here the CDR3 DNA reads TGTGCCATCAGTGAGAGACTAGCCCATTCCTACGAGCAGTACTTC.